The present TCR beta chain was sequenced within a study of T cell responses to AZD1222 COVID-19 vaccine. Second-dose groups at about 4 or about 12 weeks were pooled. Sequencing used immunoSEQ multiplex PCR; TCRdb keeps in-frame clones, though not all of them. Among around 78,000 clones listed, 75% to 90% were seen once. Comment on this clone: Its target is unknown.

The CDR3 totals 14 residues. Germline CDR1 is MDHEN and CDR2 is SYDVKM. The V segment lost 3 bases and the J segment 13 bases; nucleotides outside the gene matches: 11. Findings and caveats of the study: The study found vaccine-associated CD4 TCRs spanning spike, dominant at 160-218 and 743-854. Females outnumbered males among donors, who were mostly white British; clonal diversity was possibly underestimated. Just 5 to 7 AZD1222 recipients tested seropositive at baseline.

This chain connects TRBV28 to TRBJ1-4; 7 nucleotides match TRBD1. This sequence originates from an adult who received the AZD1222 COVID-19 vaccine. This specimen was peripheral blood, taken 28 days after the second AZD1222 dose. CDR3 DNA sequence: TGTGCCAGCAGTTTGGGTGCGGGGACAGCGGGACTGTTTTTT. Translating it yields CASSLGAGTAGLFF.